This TCR beta chain was recovered during a study of blood T cell repertoires in COVID-19. This clone was counted between two and nine times. This table comes from immunoSEQ multiplex PCR, and its TCRdb copy is limited to in-frame clones, with some not included. The sample lists 300,000 to 500,000 clones, roughly 87% occurring once. Trimming cost V 0 bases and J 0 bases; bases outside gene matches: 3. From germline, CDR1 is SGHNT and CDR2 YYREEE (reference sequence). The length of the CDR3 is 17 residues. The sequence derives from a woman between 35 and 50 years old with acute COVID-19. V usage is TRBV5-4 and J usage is TRBJ2-3, with TRBD2 matching 11 bases. The specimen sequenced was PBMCs or T cells enriched from blood (not recorded which). The CDR3 bases are TGTGCCAGCAGCTTGGGACTAGCGGGGTTTAGCACAGATACGCAGTATTTT. Translated, it gives CASSLGLAGFSTDTQYF.